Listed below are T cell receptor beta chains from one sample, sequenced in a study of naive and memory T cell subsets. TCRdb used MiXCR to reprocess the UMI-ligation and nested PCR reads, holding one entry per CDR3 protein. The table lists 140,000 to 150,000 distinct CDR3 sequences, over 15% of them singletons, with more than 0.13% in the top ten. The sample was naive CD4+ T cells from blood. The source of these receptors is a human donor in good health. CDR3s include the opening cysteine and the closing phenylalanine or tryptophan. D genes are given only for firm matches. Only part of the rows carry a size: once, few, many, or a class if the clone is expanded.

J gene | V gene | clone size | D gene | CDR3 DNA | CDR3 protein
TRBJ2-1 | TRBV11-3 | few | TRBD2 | TGTGCCAGCAGCTTAGCAGCGGGAGAGTACAATGAGCAGTTCTTC | CASSLAAGEYNEQFF
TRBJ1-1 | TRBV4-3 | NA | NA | TGCGCCAGCAGCCAAGATATAAGGGGAAGGGACACTGAAGCTTTCTTT | CASSQDIRGRDTEAFF
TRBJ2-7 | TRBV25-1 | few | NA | TGTGCCAGCAGTGATCAAACACGAAGGGGTAACGAGCAGTACTTC | CASSDQTRRGNEQYF
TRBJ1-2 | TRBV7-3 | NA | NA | TGTGCCAGCAGCTTCACAGGGCCTTGGAGCTACACCTTC | CASSFTGPWSYTF
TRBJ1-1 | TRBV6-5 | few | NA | TGTGCCAGCACCAGGACGACCAACACTGAAGCTTTCTTT | CASTRTTNTEAFF
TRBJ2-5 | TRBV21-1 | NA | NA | TGTGCCAGCAGCAAAGGGGCGGTGTGGCAAGAGACCCAGTACTTC | CASSKGAVWQETQYF
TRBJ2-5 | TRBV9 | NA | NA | TGTGCCAGCAGCCCTCGACCGTACCAAGAGACCCAGTACTTC | CASSPRPYQETQYF
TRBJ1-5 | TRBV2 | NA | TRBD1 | TGTGCCAGCTCTAAAGACAGGGGGCATCAGCCCCAGCATTTT | CASSKDRGHQPQHF
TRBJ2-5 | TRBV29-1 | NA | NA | TGCAGCGTTGGGACATATTTAGGGACCCAGTACTTC | CSVGTYLGTQYF
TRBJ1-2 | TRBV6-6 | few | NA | TGTGCCAGCAGGGGGATGGGGACTAACTATGGCTACACCTTC | CASRGMGTNYGYTF
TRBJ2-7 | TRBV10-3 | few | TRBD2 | TGTGCCATCAGCGGGGACTACGAGGGAGAGCAGTACTTC | CAISGDYEGEQYF
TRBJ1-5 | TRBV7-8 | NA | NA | TGTGCCAGCAGCTTAAGAACTAATCAGCCCCAGCATTTT | CASSLRTNQPQHF
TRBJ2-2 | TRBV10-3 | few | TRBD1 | TGTGCCATCAGTTCGGGACAGCGAGACACCGGGGAGCTGTTTTTT | CAISSGQRDTGELFF
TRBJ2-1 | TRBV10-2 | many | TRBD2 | TGCGCCAGCAGTGAGTCGACTAGCGTAAGAAACAATGAGCAGTTCTTC | CASSESTSVRNNEQFF
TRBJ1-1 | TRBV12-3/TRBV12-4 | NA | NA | TGTGCCAGCAGACCATCGGGCGAAGCTTTCTTT | CASRPSGEAFF
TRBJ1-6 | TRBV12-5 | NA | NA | TGTGCTAGTGCCCCCGGGAGCTCCTATAATTCACCCCTCCACTTT | CASAPGSSYNSPLHF
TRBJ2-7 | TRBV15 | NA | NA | TGTGCCACCAGCAGAGATCCGGGGGCTAGCTACGAGCAGTACTTC | CATSRDPGASYEQYF
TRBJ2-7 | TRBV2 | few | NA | TGTGCCAGCAGTGATCAAGGGACGGGACCTACCTACGAGCAGTACTTC | CASSDQGTGPTYEQYF
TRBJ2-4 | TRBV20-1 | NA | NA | TGCAGTGCTCTGAAAGGGGGGGGGGACATTCAGTACTTC | CSALKGGGDIQYF
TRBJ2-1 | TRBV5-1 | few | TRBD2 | TGCGCCAGCAGCCCCCCGACTAGCGGGTACAATGAGCAGTTCTTC | CASSPPTSGYNEQFF
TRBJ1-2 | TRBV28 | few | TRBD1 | TGTGCCAGCACCTCAGGACAGGGGGTTTACGGCTACACCTTC | CASTSGQGVYGYTF
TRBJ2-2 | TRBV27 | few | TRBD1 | TGTGCCAGCAGTCTCTTCGGGACAGGGGGGACCGGGGAGCTGTTTTTT | CASSLFGTGGTGELFF
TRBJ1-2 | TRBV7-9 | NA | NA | TGTGCCAGCAGCTCAGGAGGCCAGTCCTATGGCTACACCTTC | CASSSGGQSYGYTF